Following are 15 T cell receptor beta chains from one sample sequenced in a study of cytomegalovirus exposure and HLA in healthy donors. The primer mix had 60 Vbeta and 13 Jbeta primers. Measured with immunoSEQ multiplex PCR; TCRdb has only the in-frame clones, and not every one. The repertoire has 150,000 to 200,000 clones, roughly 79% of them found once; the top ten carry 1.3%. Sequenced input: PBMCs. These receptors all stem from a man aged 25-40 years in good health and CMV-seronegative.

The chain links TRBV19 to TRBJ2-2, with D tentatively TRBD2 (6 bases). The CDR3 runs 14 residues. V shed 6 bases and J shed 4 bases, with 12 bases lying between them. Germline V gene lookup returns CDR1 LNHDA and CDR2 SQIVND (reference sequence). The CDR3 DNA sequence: TGTGCCAGTAGGCCCAAAGCGGGCACCGGGGAGCTGTTTTTT. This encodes CASRPKAGTGELFF.

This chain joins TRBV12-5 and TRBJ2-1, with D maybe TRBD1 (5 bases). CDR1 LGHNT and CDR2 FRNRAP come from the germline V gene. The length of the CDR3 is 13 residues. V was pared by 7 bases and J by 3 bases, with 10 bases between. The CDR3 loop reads CASAQDSYNEQFF. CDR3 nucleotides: TGTGCTAGTGCCCAAGACAGCTACAATGAGCAGTTCTTC.

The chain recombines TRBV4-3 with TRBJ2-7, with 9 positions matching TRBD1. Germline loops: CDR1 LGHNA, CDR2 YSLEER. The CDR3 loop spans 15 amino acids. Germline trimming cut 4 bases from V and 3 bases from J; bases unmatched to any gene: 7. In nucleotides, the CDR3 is TGCGCCAGCAGCCCGGGGACAGGGACCGGCTACGAGCAGTACTTC. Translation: CASSPGTGTGYEQYF.

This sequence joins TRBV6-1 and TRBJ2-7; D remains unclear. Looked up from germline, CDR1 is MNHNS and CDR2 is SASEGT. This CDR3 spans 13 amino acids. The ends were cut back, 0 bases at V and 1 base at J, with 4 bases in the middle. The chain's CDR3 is CASSEASSYEQYF. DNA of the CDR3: TGTGCCAGCAGTGAAGCGTCGTCCTACGAGCAGTACTTC.

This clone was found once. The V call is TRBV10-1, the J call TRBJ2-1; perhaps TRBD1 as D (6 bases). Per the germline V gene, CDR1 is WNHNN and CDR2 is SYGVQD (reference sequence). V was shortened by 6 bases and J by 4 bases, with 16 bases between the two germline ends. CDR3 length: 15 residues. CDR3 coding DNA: TGCGCCAGCAGCCCGGCCGGGACATTTTACAATGAGCAGTTCTTC. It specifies CASSPAGTFYNEQFF.

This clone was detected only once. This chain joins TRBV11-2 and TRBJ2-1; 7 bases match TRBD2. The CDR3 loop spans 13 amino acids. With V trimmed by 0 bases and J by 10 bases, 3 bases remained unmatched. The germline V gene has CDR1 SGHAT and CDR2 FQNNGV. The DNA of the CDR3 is TGTGCCAGCAGCTTAGAGGTGGGGGGGGAGCAGTTCTTC. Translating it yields CASSLEVGGEQFF.

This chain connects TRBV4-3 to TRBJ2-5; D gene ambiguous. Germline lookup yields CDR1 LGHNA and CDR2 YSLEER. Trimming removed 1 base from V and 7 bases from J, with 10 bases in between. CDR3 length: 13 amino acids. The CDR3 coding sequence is TGCGCCAGCAGCCAAGGCCAGCCAGGGACCCAGTACTTC. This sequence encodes CASSQGQPGTQYF.

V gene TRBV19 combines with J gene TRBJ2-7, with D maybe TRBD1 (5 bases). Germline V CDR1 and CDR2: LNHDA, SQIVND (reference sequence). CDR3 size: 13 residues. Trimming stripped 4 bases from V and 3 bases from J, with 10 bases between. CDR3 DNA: TGTGCCAGTAGTAAACAGGATCACTACGAGCAGTACTTC. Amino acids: CASSKQDHYEQYF.

The chain's CDR3 is CACAGGTTTDTQYF. The CDR3 DNA reads as TGTGCCTGTGCTGGAGGGACCACCACAGATACGCAGTATTTT. This rearrangement joins TRBV30 to TRBJ2-3; D possibly corresponds to TRBD2 (6 bases). The CDR3 sequence is 14 residues long. Per germline, CDR1 GTSNPN and CDR2 SVGIG (reference sequence). V was shortened by 6 bases and J by 2 bases, with 15 bases between the two germline ends.

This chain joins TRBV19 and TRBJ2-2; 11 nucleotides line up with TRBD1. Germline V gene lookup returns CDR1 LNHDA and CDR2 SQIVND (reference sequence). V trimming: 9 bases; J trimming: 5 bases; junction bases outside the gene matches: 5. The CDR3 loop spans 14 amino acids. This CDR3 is CASVGTGGTGELFF. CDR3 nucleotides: TGTGCCAGCGTCGGGACAGGGGGTACCGGGGAGCTGTTTTTT.

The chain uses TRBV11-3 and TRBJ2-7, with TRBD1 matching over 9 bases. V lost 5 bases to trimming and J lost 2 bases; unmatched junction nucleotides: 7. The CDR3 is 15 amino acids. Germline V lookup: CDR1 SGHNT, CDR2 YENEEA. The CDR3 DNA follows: TGTGCCAGCAGCCCTAGGACAGGGGACGCCTACGAGCAGTACTTC. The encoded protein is CASSPRTGDAYEQYF.

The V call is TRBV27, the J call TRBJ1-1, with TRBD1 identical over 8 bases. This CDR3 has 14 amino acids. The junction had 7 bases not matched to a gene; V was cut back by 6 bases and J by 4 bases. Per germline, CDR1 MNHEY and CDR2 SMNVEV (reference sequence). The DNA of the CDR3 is TGTGCCAGCAGGGACAGGGAAAGATCCACTGAAGCTTTCTTT. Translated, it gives CASRDRERSTEAFF.

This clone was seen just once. As DNA, the CDR3 is TGTGCCAGCAGCTTAATCGCGGGGGGGGTGGAAGAGACCCAGTACTTC. Amino acid sequence: CASSLIAGGVEETQYF. The chain recombines TRBV7-2 with TRBJ2-5; TRBD2 agrees at 9 bases. The V segment lost 2 bases and the J segment 3 bases; nucleotides outside the gene matches: 7. The V gene's germline CDR1 is SGHTA and CDR2 FQGNSA. This CDR3 comprises 16 residues.

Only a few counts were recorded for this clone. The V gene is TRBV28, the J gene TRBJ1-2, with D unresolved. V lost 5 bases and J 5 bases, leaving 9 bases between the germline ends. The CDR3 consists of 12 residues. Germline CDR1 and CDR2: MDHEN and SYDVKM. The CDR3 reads CASSPRGYGYTF. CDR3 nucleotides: TGTGCCAGCAGTCCGCGAGGGTATGGCTACACCTTC.

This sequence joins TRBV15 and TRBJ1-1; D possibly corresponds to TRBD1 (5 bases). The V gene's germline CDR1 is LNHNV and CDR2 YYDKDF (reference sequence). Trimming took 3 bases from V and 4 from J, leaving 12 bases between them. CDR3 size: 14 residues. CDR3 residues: CATSRGEVGTEAFF. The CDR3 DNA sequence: TGTGCCACCAGCAGGGGGGAGGTAGGCACTGAAGCTTTCTTT. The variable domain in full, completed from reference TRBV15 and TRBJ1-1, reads DAMVIQNPRYQVTQFGKPVTLSCSQTLNHNVMYWYQQKSSQAPKLLFHYYDKDFNNEADTPDNFQSRRPNTSFCFLDIRSPGLGDTAMYLCATSRGEVGTEAFFGQGTRLTVV.